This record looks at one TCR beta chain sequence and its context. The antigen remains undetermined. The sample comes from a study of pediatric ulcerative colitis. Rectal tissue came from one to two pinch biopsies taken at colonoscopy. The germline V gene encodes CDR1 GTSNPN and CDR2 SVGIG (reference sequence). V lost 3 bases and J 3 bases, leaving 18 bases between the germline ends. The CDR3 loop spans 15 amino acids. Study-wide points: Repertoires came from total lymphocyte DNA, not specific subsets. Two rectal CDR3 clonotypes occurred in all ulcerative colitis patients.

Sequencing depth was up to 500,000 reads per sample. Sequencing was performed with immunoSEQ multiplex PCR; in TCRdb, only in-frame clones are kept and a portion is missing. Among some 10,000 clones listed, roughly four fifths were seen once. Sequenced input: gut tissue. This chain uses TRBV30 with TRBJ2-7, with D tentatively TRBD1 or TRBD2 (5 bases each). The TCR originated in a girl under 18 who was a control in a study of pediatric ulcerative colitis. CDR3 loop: CAWRDAGTGSYEQYF. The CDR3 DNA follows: TGTGCCTGGAGGGACGCCGGGACCGGCAGCTACGAGCAGTACTTC.